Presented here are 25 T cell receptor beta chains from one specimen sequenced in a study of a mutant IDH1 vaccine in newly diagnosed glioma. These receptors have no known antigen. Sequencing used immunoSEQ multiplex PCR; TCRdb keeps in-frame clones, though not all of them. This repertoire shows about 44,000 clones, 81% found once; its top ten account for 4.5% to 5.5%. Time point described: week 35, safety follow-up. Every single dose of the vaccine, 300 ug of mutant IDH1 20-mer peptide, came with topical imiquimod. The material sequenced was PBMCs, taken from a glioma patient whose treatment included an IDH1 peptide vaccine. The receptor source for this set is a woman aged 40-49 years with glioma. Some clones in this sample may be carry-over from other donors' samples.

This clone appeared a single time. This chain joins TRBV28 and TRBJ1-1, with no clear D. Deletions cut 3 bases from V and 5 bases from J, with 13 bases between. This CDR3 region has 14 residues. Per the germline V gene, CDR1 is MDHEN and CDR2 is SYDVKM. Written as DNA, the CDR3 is TGTGCCAGCAGTTTTTCACGGCGGCGAACTGAAGCTTTCTTT. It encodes CASSFSRRRTEAFF.

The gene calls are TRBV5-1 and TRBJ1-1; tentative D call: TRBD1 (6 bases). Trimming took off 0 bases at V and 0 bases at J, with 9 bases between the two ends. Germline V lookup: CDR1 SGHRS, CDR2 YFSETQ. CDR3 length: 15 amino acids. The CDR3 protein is CASSLEGGLNTEAFF. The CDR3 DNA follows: TGCGCCAGCAGCTTGGAGGGGGGATTGAACACTGAAGCTTTCTTT.

Here the CDR3 DNA reads TGTGCCAGCAGTGCCTCGGGACTTCTCACCGGGGAGCTGTTTTTT. Amino acids: CASSASGLLTGELFF. The chain joins TRBV6-4 to TRBJ2-2, with D possibly matching TRBD2 (6 bases). This CDR3 is built from 15 residues. Trimming took off 4 bases at V and 4 bases at J, with 13 bases between the two ends. CDR1 is MRHNA, CDR2 SNTAGT, per germline.

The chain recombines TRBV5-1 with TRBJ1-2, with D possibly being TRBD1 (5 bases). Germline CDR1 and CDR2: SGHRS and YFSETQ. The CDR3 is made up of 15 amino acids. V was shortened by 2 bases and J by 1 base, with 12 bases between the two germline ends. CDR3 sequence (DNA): TGCGCCAGCAGCTTAGAACGGGACGGTAACTATGGCTACACCTTC. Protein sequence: CASSLERDGNYGYTF.

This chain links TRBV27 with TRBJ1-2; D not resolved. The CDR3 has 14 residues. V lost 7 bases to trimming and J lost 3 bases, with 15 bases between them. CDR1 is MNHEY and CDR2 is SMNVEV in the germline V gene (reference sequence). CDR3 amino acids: CASKEPGSYYGYTF. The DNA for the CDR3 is TGTGCCAGCAAGGAGCCGGGCTCTTACTATGGCTACACCTTC.

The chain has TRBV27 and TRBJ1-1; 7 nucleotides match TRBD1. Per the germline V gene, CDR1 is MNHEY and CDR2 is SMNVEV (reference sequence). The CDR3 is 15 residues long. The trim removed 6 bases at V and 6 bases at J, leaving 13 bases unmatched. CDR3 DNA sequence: TGTGCCAGCAGAGACACGACAGGGTATCGCTCTGAAGCTTTCTTT. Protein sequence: CASRDTTGYRSEAFF.

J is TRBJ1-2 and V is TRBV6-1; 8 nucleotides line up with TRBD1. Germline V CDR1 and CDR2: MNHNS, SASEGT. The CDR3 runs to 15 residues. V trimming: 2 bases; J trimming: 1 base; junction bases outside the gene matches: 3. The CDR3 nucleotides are TGTGCCAGCAGTGAAAACAGGGGGTTTAACTATGGCTACACCTTC. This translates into CASSENRGFNYGYTF.

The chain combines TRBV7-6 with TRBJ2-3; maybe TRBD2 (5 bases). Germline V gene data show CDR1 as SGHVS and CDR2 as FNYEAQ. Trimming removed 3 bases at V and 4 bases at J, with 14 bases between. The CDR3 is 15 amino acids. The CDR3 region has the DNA TGTGCCAGCAGCTTGAGAGGCTCTAGCCCAGATACGCAGTATTTT. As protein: CASSLRGSSPDTQYF.

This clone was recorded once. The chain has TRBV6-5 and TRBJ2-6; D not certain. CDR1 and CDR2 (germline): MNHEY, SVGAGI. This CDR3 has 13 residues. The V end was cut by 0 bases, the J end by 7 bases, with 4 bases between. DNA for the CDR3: TGTGCCAGCAGTTACTCGAGCGCCAACGTCCTGACTTTC. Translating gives CASSYSSANVLTF.

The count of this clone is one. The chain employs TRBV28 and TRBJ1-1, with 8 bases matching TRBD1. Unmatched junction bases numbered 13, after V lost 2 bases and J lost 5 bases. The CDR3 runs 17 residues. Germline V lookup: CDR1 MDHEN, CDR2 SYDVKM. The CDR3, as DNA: TGTGCCAGCAGTTTAATGTCACTTCAGGGGGCTAGGACTGAAGCTTTCTTT. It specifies CASSLMSLQGARTEAFF.

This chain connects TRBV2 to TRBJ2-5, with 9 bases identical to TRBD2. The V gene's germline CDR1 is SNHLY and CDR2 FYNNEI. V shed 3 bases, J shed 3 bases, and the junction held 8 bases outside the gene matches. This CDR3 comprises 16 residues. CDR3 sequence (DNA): TGTGCCAGCAGTGAGGTTGGCGGGGGGGGAAAAGAGACCCAGTACTTC. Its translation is CASSEVGGGGKETQYF.

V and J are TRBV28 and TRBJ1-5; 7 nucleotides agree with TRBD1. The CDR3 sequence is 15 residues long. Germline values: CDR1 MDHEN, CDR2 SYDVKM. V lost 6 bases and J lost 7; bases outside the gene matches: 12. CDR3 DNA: TGTGCCAGCAGCATAGACAGGGCTTCGACGCAGCCCCAGCATTTT. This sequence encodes CASSIDRASTQPQHF.

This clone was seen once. CDR3 loop: CASSHDRRARLAENTEAFF. Written as DNA, the CDR3 is TGTGCCAGCAGCCACGACAGGAGAGCGCGCCTTGCGGAGAACACTGAAGCTTTCTTT. This chain connects TRBV14 to TRBJ1-1, with TRBD1 as a possible D gene (6 bases). Germline loops: CDR1 SGHDN, CDR2 FVKESK. The CDR3 is 19 residues long. V was shortened by 3 bases and J by 1 base, with 24 bases between the two germline ends.

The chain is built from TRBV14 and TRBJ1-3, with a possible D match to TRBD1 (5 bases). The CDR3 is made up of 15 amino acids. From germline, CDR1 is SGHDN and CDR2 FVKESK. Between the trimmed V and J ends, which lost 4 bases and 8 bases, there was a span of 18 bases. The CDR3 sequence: CASSRETVSADTIYF. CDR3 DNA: TGTGCCAGCAGCCGAGAGACAGTGTCGGCGGACACCATATATTTT.

The CDR3, as DNA: TGTGCCAGCAGCGTAGGCGGGAGTCGGCAAGAGACCCAGTACTTC. It encodes CASSVGGSRQETQYF. The chain carries TRBV9 and TRBJ2-5; 7 positions match TRBD2. Germline CDR1 and CDR2: SGDLS and YYNGEE. The CDR3 totals 15 residues. The V and J ends lost 0 bases and 2 bases, in that order; junction bases with no gene match: 4.

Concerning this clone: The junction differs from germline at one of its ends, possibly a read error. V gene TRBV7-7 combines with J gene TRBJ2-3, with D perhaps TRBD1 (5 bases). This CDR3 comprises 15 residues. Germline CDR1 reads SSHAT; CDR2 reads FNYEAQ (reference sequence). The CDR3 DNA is TGTGCTAGCAGCTTAGGGGTGGGAACCACAGATACGCAGTATTTT. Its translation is CASSLGVGTTDTQYF. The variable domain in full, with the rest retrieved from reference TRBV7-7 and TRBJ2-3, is GAGVSQSPRYKVTKRGQDVTLRCDPISSHATLYWYQQALGQGPEFLTYFNYEAQPDKSGLPSDRFSAERPEGSISTLTIQRTEQRDSAMYRCASSLGVGTTDTQYFGPGTRLTVL.

CDR3 loop: CASAEHTEAFF. In DNA, the CDR3 is TGTGCCAGCGCAGAACACACTGAAGCTTTCTTT. The chain carries TRBV5-8 and TRBJ1-1; D not resolved. CDR3 length equals 11 residues. The V end lost 7 bases, the J end lost 3 bases, and 7 bases lay between the germline ends. Germline assignment: CDR1 SGHTS and CDR2 YDEGEE.

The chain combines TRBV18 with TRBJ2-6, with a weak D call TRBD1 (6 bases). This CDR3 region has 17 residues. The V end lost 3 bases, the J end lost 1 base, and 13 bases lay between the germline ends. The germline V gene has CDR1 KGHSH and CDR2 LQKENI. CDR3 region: CASSPLQGPSGANVLTF. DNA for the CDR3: TGTGCCAGCTCACCCTTACAGGGACCTTCTGGGGCCAACGTCCTGACTTTC.

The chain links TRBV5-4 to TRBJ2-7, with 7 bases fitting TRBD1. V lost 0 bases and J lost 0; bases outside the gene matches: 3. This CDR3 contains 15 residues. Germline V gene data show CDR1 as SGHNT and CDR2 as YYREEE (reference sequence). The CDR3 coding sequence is TGTGCCAGCAGCTTGGGACAGGGTCCCTCCTACGAGCAGTACTTC. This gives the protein CASSLGQGPSYEQYF.

The CDR3 sequence is CASSSGVQGNYEQYF. Written as DNA, the CDR3 is TGTGCCAGCAGCTCAGGGGTGCAGGGCAACTACGAGCAGTACTTC. The rearrangement links TRBV11-1 to TRBJ2-7; tentatively, D is TRBD1 (6 bases). CDR1 and CDR2 from the germline V gene are SGHAT and FQDESV (reference sequence). Deletions cut 4 bases from V and 3 bases from J, with 16 bases between. The CDR3 length is 15 residues.

CDR3 sequence (DNA): TGTGCCAGCAGTTACCGGAGGACAGGGCCAGATACGCAGTATTTT. The encoded protein is CASSYRRTGPDTQYF. The J gene is TRBJ2-3, the V gene TRBV6-5, with 8 nucleotides matching TRBD1. The J segment lost 4 bases and the V segment lost 2 bases, leaving 5 bases of the junction unmatched. The CDR3 extends over 15 amino acids. The germline V gene has CDR1 MNHEY and CDR2 SVGAGI.

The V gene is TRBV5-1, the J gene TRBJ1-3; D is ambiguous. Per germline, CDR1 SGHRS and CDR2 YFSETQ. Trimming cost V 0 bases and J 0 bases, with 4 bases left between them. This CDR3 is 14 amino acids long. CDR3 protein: CASSLDGSGNTIYF. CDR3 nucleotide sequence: TGCGCCAGCAGCTTGGACGGCTCTGGAAACACCATATATTTT.

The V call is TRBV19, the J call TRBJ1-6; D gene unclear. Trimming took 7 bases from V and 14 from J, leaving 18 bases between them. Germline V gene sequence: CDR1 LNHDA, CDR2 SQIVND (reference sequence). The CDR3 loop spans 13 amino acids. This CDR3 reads CASTPRDTLTLHF. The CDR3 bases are TGTGCCAGTACCCCCCGAGATACCCTCACCCTCCACTTT.

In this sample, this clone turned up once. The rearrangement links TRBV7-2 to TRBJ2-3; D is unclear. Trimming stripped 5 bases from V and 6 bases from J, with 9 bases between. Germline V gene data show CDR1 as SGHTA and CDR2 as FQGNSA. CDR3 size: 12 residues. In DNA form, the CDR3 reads TGTGCCAGCAGCCCTGCTCGGGATACGCAGTATTTT. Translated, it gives CASSPARDTQYF.

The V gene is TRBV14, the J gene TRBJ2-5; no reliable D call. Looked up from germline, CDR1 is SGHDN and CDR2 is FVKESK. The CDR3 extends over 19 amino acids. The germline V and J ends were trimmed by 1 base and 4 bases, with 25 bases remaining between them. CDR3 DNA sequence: TGTGCCAGCAGCCAAGCTTGGGCAGGAACCACGAGGCGCTTAGAGACCCAGTACTTC. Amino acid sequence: CASSQAWAGTTRRLETQYF.